Presented here are 5 T cell receptor beta chains from one specimen sequenced in a study of regulatory T cells in long-lasting Graves disease. Time point reported: newly diagnosed GD, antithyroid drugs for less than 3 months. After RNA was extracted from PBMCs, the TCR library was made from it. Researchers made TCR beta libraries by using iRepertoire HTBI primers and running Arm-PCR on CDR3 regions. TCRdb reprocessed the multiplex PCR reads with MiXCR, giving one entry per CDR3 protein. The table has 370,000 or so distinct CDR3 sequences, 15% to 20% seen once. These data also featured in a second study, about T cells in Graves' hyperthyroidism and ophthalmopathy.

The sample was peripheral blood mononuclear cells (PBMCs), taken at new diagnosis, from a patient treated with antithyroid drugs. These receptors originate from a woman between 18 and 30 years old with Graves disease.

The J gene is TRBJ1-4, the V gene TRBV5-1; 8 bases are a match to TRBD1. Germline values: CDR1 SGHRS, CDR2 YFSETQ. Trimming took 5 bases from V and 6 from J; bases not matched to a gene: 6. The CDR3 length is 14 residues. In DNA, the CDR3 is TGCGCCAGCAGGGATCCGACAGGGGATGAAAAACTGTTTTTT. Amino acids: CASRDPTGDEKLFF.

This clonotype was counted many times. A read error may produce the germline difference seen at one junction end. The chain has TRBV5-1 and TRBJ1-1; a weak D match, TRBD1 (5 bases). The V gene's germline CDR1 is SGHRS and CDR2 YFSETQ. This CDR3 contains 16 residues. The CDR3 DNA reads TGTGCCAGCAGCTCTTCAAGGGGCCCATTCGGATCTGAAGCTTTCTTT. It is translated as CASSSSRGPFGSEAFF.

There are a few counts of this clonotype. The germline gene is not matched at one end of the junction; a read error may be the cause. This sequence joins TRBV11-2 and TRBJ1-1, with D possibly TRBD1 on 5 matching bases. The germline CDR1 and CDR2 sequences are SGHAT and FQNNGV. This CDR3 has 14 residues. The DNA of the CDR3 is TGTGCCAGCAGCTTAGGCCAGGGCCACACTGAAGCTTCCTTT. Protein: CASSLGQGHTEASF.

A few counts support this clonotype. J is TRBJ2-4 and V is TRBV28, with 16 nucleotides matching TRBD2. Trimming removed 2 bases from V and 0 bases from J; junction bases left unmatched: 19. The germline V gene has CDR1 MDHEN and CDR2 SYDVKM. The CDR3 contains 24 residues. CDR3 DNA sequence: TGTGCCAGCAGTTTAAAGGGACTAGCGGGAGGGCATAGAAACCCATCGCTAGCCAAAAACATTCAGTACTTC. Translation: CASSLKGLAGGHRNPSLAKNIQYF.

This clonotype has more than one count but fewer than ten. In DNA form, the CDR3 reads TGTGCCAGCAGCCAAGACGGGGAGTATGGCTACACCTTC. The encoded protein is CASSQDGEYGYTF. The rearrangement uses TRBV4-2 and TRBJ1-2; D unclear. The CDR3 length is 13 residues. Germline V gives CDR1 LGHNA, CDR2 YNFKEQ. Trimming left V 0 bases short and J 5 bases short, with 7 bases between.